This paragraph covers one T cell receptor (beta chain) sequence. Its antigen is undetermined. These data originate in a study of cytomegalovirus exposure and HLA in healthy donors. Notes on the study in general: The authors judged a highly shared variant cluster likely a sequencing artifact. A few of the chains that were CMV-associated were confirmed in vitro to be specific for CMV antigens. In a later analysis, at a false discovery rate of 0.05, about 16,000 TCR beta sequences matched HLA alleles.

Germline loops: CDR1 MNHNY, CDR2 SVGAGI (reference sequence). The CDR3 is 15 residues long. With V trimmed by 6 bases and J by 5 bases, 10 bases remained unmatched. This PCR relied on a set of 60 Vbeta primers and 13 Jbeta primers. Data came from immunoSEQ multiplex PCR; TCRdb stores just in-frame clones and leaves some out. Among 180,000 or so clones listed, 60% to 80% were seen once. The sequencing sample was made of PBMCs. The sequence was obtained from a man in his fifties in good health and CMV-seropositive. The genes are TRBV6-6 and TRBJ2-1; 7 bases are a match to TRBD2. CDR3 in amino acids: CASRNLGLSDNEQFF. CDR3 bases: TGTGCCAGCAGGAACCTGGGACTATCCGACAATGAGCAGTTCTTC.